These 23 T cell receptor beta chains share one sample of origin, sequenced in a study of identifying expanded T cells in peripheral blood (dated by TCRdb to about 2019). Library preparation used the immunoSEQ multiplex PCR assay. The table was pulled from immuneACCESS by TCRdb, which kept in-frame rearrangements only. Such tables lose some clones; where checked, under half of the loss comes from unresolved V genes, and the rest has no known cause. A total of some 65,000 clones appear in this sample, approximately 82% of them only once. About 19% of the sample goes to the ten largest clones. Sequencing was carried out using blood. Receptors were obtained from a person aged 18 to 75 in good health.

The chain links TRBV4-3 to TRBJ2-1; weak D call: TRBD2 (6 bases). CDR1 is LGHNA, CDR2 YSLEER, per germline. The CDR3 is 17 amino acids. V lost 0 bases to trimming and J lost 0 bases, with 12 bases between them. This CDR3 is CASSQEFSGSSYNEQFF. The CDR3 DNA reads TGCGCCAGCAGCCAAGAATTTAGCGGAAGCTCCTACAATGAGCAGTTCTTC.

The chain couples TRBV6-6 to TRBJ1-3; D is unresolved. V lost 0 bases, J lost 0 bases, and 9 bases lay in between. The germline gives CDR1 MNHNY, CDR2 SVGAGI (reference sequence). CDR3 size: 16 residues. CDR3 in DNA: TGTGCCAGCAGTTACTCGCGGCTACTCTCTGGAAACACCATATATTTT. Amino acids: CASSYSRLLSGNTIYF.

The CDR3, as DNA: TGTGCCAGCAGCCGCGCCCTCGGGGGCCAAGGAATATATTTT. It translates to CASSRALGGQGIYF. The gene calls are TRBV5-4 and TRBJ1-3, with a weak D call TRBD1 (6 bases). Germline loops: CDR1 SGHNT, CDR2 YYREEE (reference sequence). The CDR3 is 14 residues long. The V and J ends lost 4 bases and 13 bases respectively, with 21 bases between them.

V is TRBV6-1 and J is TRBJ1-1; D gene uncertain. The ends were cut back, 2 bases at V and 4 bases at J, with 11 bases in the middle. The germline V gene encodes CDR1 MNHNS and CDR2 SASEGT. The CDR3 has 14 amino acids. CDR3 protein: CASSETASRTEAFF. DNA for the CDR3: TGTGCCAGCAGTGAAACTGCGTCACGCACTGAAGCTTTCTTT.

The rearrangement links TRBV10-3 to TRBJ2-7, with 9 bases lining up with TRBD1. V shed 6 bases and J 5 bases; nucleotides not matched to a gene: 11. Looked up from germline, CDR1 is ENHRY and CDR2 is SYGVKD. The CDR3 covers 15 residues. Here the CDR3 reads CAISETDRGRHEQYF. Here the CDR3 DNA reads TGTGCCATCAGCGAGACGGACAGGGGTAGGCACGAGCAGTACTTC.

This clone was detected only once. The chain uses TRBV7-6 and TRBJ2-3; TRBD2 agrees at 10 bases. CDR3 length: 16 residues. Per the germline V gene, CDR1 is SGHVS and CDR2 is FNYEAQ. The V gene end was trimmed by 1 base and the J gene end by 2 bases; junction bases not matched to a gene: 3. Written as DNA, the CDR3 is TGTGCCAGCAGCTTAGTAGCGGGAGGTTCCACAGATACGCAGTATTTT. It codes for CASSLVAGGSTDTQYF.

The chain uses TRBV6-6 and TRBJ2-7; TRBD2 matches 11 bases. Germline V gene sequence: CDR1 MNHNY, CDR2 SVGAGI (reference sequence). This CDR3 is 14 amino acids long. The J segment lost 3 bases and the V segment lost 5 bases, leaving 3 bases of the junction unmatched. The CDR3 DNA reads TGTGCCAGCAGTACTAGCGGGGGACACTACGAGCAGTACTTC. Translated, it gives CASSTSGGHYEQYF.

The rearrangement links TRBV4-2 to TRBJ2-3, with 9 bases aligning to TRBD1. The CDR3 contains 14 residues. V was pared by 6 bases and J by 4 bases, with 5 bases of the junction left unmatched. In germline, CDR1 is LGHNA, CDR2 YNFKEQ. CDR3: CASRPGQGPDTQYF. In nucleotides, the CDR3 is TGTGCCAGCAGGCCTGGACAGGGGCCAGATACGCAGTATTTT.

The gene calls are TRBV23-1 and TRBJ2-5; 9 nucleotides agree with TRBD1. Being an ORF, TRBV23-1 has a function that is uncertain. Trimming removed 4 bases from V and 1 base from J; junction bases left unmatched: 7. The CDR3 covers 16 residues. CDR3 in amino acids: CASSPPEDRGQETQYF. In DNA, the CDR3 is TGCGCCAGCAGTCCACCCGAGGACAGGGGCCAAGAGACCCAGTACTTC.

Here the CDR3 reads CASSFSYEQYF. The DNA of the CDR3 is TGTGCCAGCAGCTTCTCCTACGAGCAGTACTTC. The genes are TRBV11-2 and TRBJ2-5; D gene unclear. With the DNA end fitting TRBJ2-7 better, the J assignment may be wrong. CDR1 is SGHAT and CDR2 is FQNNGV in the germline V gene. This CDR3 is 11 amino acids long.

This clone was observed once. The chain recombines TRBV4-1 with TRBJ1-3; 7 bases are a match to TRBD1. CDR1 is MGHRA, CDR2 YSYEKL, per germline. The ends lost 4 bases at V and 7 bases at J; junction bases unmatched: 7. The CDR3 contains 14 residues. This CDR3 reads CASSRDSELNTIYF. In DNA form, the CDR3 reads TGCGCCAGCAGCCGGGACAGTGAATTGAACACCATATATTTT.

This clone was observed a few times. The gene calls are TRBV5-4 and TRBJ1-1; a possible D gene is TRBD1 (6 bases). Trimming cost V 2 bases and J 7 bases, with 21 bases left between them. CDR1 is SGHNT, CDR2 YYREEE, per germline (reference sequence). This CDR3 comprises 16 residues. CDR3 sequence (DNA): TGTGCCAGCAGCTTAGACGTACGGTCGGGGGCTTTTGAAGCTTTCTTT. As protein: CASSLDVRSGAFEAFF. The variable domain in full, completed from reference TRBV5-4 and TRBJ1-1, reads ETGVTQSPTHLIKTRGQQVTLRCSSQSGHNTVSWYQQALGQGPQFIFQYYREEENGRGNFPPRFSGLQFPNYSSELNVNALELDDSALYLCASSLDVRSGAFEAFFGQGTRLTVV.

The rearrangement joins TRBV28 to TRBJ1-1; D is ambiguous. This CDR3 contains 12 residues. The V end lost 2 bases, the J end lost 8 bases, and 9 bases lay between the germline ends. The V gene's germline CDR1 is MDHEN and CDR2 SYDVKM. This chain's CDR3 is CASSLRAKEAFF. The DNA for the CDR3 is TGTGCCAGCAGTTTACGGGCAAAGGAAGCTTTCTTT.

J is TRBJ2-5 and V is TRBV7-2; no firm D call. V was clipped by 2 bases and J by 5 bases, with 6 bases between them. CDR1 SGHTA and CDR2 FQGNSA come from the germline V gene. The CDR3 contains 12 residues. This CDR3 reads CASSLLSETQYF. The CDR3 DNA reads TGTGCCAGCAGCTTATTGTCGGAGACCCAGTACTTC.

The rearrangement joins TRBV29-1 to TRBJ1-1, with D possibly being TRBD1 (6 bases). V was shortened by 7 bases and J by 7 bases, with 13 bases between the two germline ends. The CDR3 is 11 residues long. From germline, CDR1 is SQVTM and CDR2 ANQGSEA. The CDR3 coding sequence is TGCAGCGCTACAGGGCCAGGTGAAGCTTTCTTT. Protein sequence: CSATGPGEAFF.

The rearrangement links TRBV6-1 to TRBJ1-2, with D possibly TRBD1 on 5 matching bases. Looked up from germline, CDR1 is MNHNS and CDR2 is SASEGT. V lost 7 bases and J lost 0, with 9 bases in between. The CDR3 totals 13 residues. CDR3 sequence: CASNPTANYGYTF. The CDR3 nucleotides read TGTGCCAGCAATCCGACAGCTAACTATGGCTACACCTTC.

V gene TRBV14 combines with J gene TRBJ2-7, with D unclear. The CDR3 runs 13 residues. Germline loops: CDR1 SGHDN, CDR2 FVKESK. Trimming removed 4 bases from V and 6 bases from J, with 13 bases in between. The DNA of the CDR3 is TGTGCCAGCAGCCCAAACCTGGCGACCGAGCAGTACTTC. Translation gives CASSPNLATEQYF. Full variable domain (outside the CDR3, taken from reference TRBV14 and TRBJ2-7): EAGVTQFPSHSVIEKGQTVTLRCDPISGHDNLYWYRRVMGKEIKFLLHFVKESKQDESGMPNNRFLAERTGGTYSTLKVQPAELEDSGVYFCASSPNLATEQYFGPGTRLTVT.

This clone appeared a single time. The chain is built from TRBV6-5 and TRBJ2-7; 9 bases agree with TRBD1. Unmatched junction bases numbered 7, after V lost 10 bases and J lost 3 bases. CDR1 and CDR2 from the germline V gene are MNHEY and SVGAGI. The CDR3 spans 13 residues. Here the CDR3 reads CAIDRGLGYEQYF. In nucleotides, the CDR3 is TGTGCCATCGACAGGGGGTTAGGCTACGAGCAGTACTTC.

The chain combines TRBV21-1 with TRBJ1-1; the table's D gene call, TRBD1, was not cross checked with the DNA. TRBV21-1 is classified as a pseudogene. The CDR3 is 16 amino acids. CDR3 sequence reads: CASSEGTGRKNTEAFF. CDR3 nucleotides: TGTGCCAGCAGCGAAGGGACAGGGAGGAAGAACACTGAAGCTTTCTTT.

The chain joins TRBV6-1 to TRBJ1-5; TRBD1 aligns across 8 bases. The CDR3 loop spans 14 amino acids. Looked up from germline, CDR1 is MNHNS and CDR2 is SASEGT. V was clipped by 6 bases and J by 5 bases; unmatched bases: 6. CDR3 sequence (DNA): TGTGCCAGCAGCCTACAGGGGGGTCATCAGCCCCAGCATTTT. Protein: CASSLQGGHQPQHF.

The chain uses TRBV10-3 and TRBJ1-1; D uncertain. In germline, CDR1 is ENHRY, CDR2 SYGVKD. The V end lost 6 bases, the J end lost 0 bases, and 8 bases lay between the germline ends. The length of the CDR3 is 13 residues. The CDR3 sequence: CAIRNKLNTEAFF. CDR3 coding DNA: TGTGCCATCAGGAATAAGCTGAACACTGAAGCTTTCTTT.

For the CDR3, the DNA is TGTGCCAGCTCACCCGATCCGGCGTCCTCGGCTTTCTTT. Amino acids: CASSPDPASSAFF. J is TRBJ1-1 and V is TRBV18; D unresolved. Between the trimmed V and J ends, which lost 3 bases and 11 bases, there was a span of 16 bases. Per germline, CDR1 KGHSH and CDR2 LQKENI. The CDR3 is 13 residues long.

The rearrangement links TRBV7-3 to TRBJ2-1, with 9 bases fitting TRBD1. With 1 base clipped from V and 6 bases from J, the junction kept 7 bases outside the gene matches. This CDR3 region has 16 residues. Germline CDR1 reads SGHTA; CDR2 reads FQGTGA. The CDR3 DNA reads TGTGCCAGCAGCTTAAAAGCTGGGACAGGGCTCAATGAGCAGTTCTTC. Residues: CASSLKAGTGLNEQFF.